This is a list of T cell receptor beta chains from one sample in a study of control samples from healthy donors and cancer patients. Assay used: immunoSEQ multiplex PCR; TCRdb lists only in-frame clones, some missing. The sample holds about 76,000 clones, under 90% seen once. The sequencing input was PBMCs. Receptors were obtained from a woman in her forties or fifties with colorectal cancer. CDR3s include the opening cysteine and the closing phenylalanine or tryptophan. D genes are given only for firm matches. Clone size is not always given. Where it is, it says once, few, many or a class for expanded clones.

J	V	D	size	DNA	CDR3
TRBJ2-5	TRBV5-8	TRBD2	-	TGTGCCAGAACCACTACACTAGCGGGGGGCATAGAGACCCAGTACTTC	CARTTTLAGGIETQYF
TRBJ1-6	TRBV3-1/TRBV3-2	-	few	TGTGCCAGCAGCCAAGGGAGGGATTCACCCCTCCACTTT	CASSQGRDSPLHF
TRBJ1-5	TRBV28	-	-	TGTGCCAGCAGCACACCGGGGAGCGGGGGTCAGCCCCAGCATTTT	CASSTPGSGGQPQHF
TRBJ1-6	TRBV19	TRBD1	-	TGTGCCAGTAGTGCGTACAGGGGTTCTTGGGGCGAGTATAATTCACCCCTCCACTTT	CASSAYRGSWGEYNSPLHF
TRBJ1-6	TRBV4-1	-	-	TGCGCCAGCAGCCAAGAAAGTGGTTCACCCCTCCACTTT	CASSQESGSPLHF
TRBJ1-2	TRBV6-5	-	-	TGTGCCAGCTGCGGGGGTTCGAACTATGGCTACACCTTC	CASCGGSNYGYTF
TRBJ1-2	TRBV7-8	-	-	TGTGCCAGCAGCCCCTTATCCCTCAGGGTGGGCTATGGCTACACCTTC	CASSPLSLRVGYGYTF
TRBJ1-6	TRBV2	TRBD1	-	TGTGCCAGCGGACCAGGACAGGGATCATCACCCCTCCACTTT	CASGPGQGSSPLHF
TRBJ2-1	TRBV6-5	TRBD2	-	TGTGCCAGCAGTTACTCGCGACTAGCGGGGAGCGAGCAGTTCTTC	CASSYSRLAGSEQFF
TRBJ1-1	TRBV6-4	TRBD1	once	TGTGCCAGCAGTGAGGGGACAGGGGGAAACACTGAAGCTTTCTTT	CASSEGTGGNTEAFF
TRBJ2-1	TRBV7-9	TRBD1	-	TGTGCCAGCAGCCGACAGGGGGCGGGCTACAATGAGCAGTTCTTC	CASSRQGAGYNEQFF
TRBJ1-1	TRBV3-1/TRBV3-2	-	-	TGTGCCAGCAGCCAAGTAGGGGCCCTGAACACTGAAGCTTTCTTT	CASSQVGALNTEAFF
TRBJ2-5	TRBV7-2	TRBD1	-	TGTGCCAGCAGCTTTACAGGGGAGAAACAGACCCAGTACTTC	CASSFTGEKQTQYF
TRBJ1-2	TRBV10-3	-	-	TGTGCCATCAGTGAAATGGAAGAGGCTTATGGCTACACCTTC	CAISEMEEAYGYTF
TRBJ1-1	TRBV2	-	-	TGTGCCAGCAGCCTAACAGGGTTTGTGACTGAAGCTTTCTTT	CASSLTGFVTEAFF
TRBJ2-2	TRBV5-1	-	-	TGCGCCAGCAGCCCTTGGGAGGTAGGGAACACCGGGGAGCTGTTTTTT	CASSPWEVGNTGELFF
TRBJ2-5	TRBV7-8	TRBD2	-	TGTGCCAGCAGCGATAGCGGGGGCGTTGAGACCCAGTACTTC	CASSDSGGVETQYF
TRBJ1-5	TRBV7-2	-	once	TGTGCCAGCAGTCCTCATCAGGGCGGTGGCAATCAGCCCCAGCATTTT	CASSPHQGGGNQPQHF
TRBJ1-2	TRBV3-1/TRBV3-2	-	-	TGTGCCAGCAGCTTTCCCGGGAACAACTATGGCTACACCTTC	CASSFPGNNYGYTF
TRBJ1-2	TRBV3-1/TRBV3-2	-	-	TGTGCCAGCAGCCAAGGTGGTGGCTACACCTTC	CASSQGGGYTF
TRBJ2-1	TRBV4-1	TRBD2	-	TGCGCCAGCAGCCAAAGGGTGGGGGGGGATTACAATGAGCAGTTCTTC	CASSQRVGGDYNEQFF